A single sample gave rise to the 21 T cell receptor beta chains below, sequenced in a study of cytomegalovirus exposure and HLA in healthy donors. Sequencing used immunoSEQ multiplex PCR; TCRdb keeps in-frame clones, though not all of them. This table holds 90,000 to 150,000 clones, approximately 90% found once. Specimen: PBMCs. Source of these receptors: a woman aged 18-35 years in good health and CMV-seropositive.

V is TRBV15 and J is TRBJ2-7; the D gene is possibly TRBD2 (5 bases). The CDR3 totals 17 residues. Germline CDR1 LNHNV, CDR2 YYDKDF (reference sequence). V was trimmed by 2 bases and J by 0 bases, leaving 17 bases between them. DNA for the CDR3: TGTGCCACCAGCAGAACCCGTGGCGGGTCTAGCTCCTACGAGCAGTACTTC. This encodes CATSRTRGGSSSYEQYF.

The rearrangement uses TRBV18 and TRBJ1-2, with D hard to call. The CDR3 contains 16 residues. Deletions cut 0 bases from V and 2 bases from J, with 13 bases between. Germline V CDR1 and CDR2: KGHSH, LQKENI. Written as DNA, the CDR3 is TGTGCCAGCTCACCACCGCAGAGGCTGATGAACTATGGCTACACCTTC. Its protein product is CASSPPQRLMNYGYTF.

The chain combines TRBV7-2 with TRBJ2-5, with 7 bases fitting TRBD1. With 5 bases clipped from V and 5 bases from J, the junction kept 5 bases outside the gene matches. CDR3 length equals 13 residues. CDR1 is SGHTA, CDR2 FQGNSA, per germline. In nucleotides, the CDR3 is TGTGCCAGCAGCCTAGACAGGGTGGAGACCCAGTACTTC. Translation gives CASSLDRVETQYF.

J is TRBJ2-5 and V is TRBV7-6; 8 bases match TRBD2. The CDR3 is 17 residues long. The germline gives CDR1 SGHVS, CDR2 FNYEAQ. V trimming: 1 base; J trimming: 7 bases; junction bases outside the gene matches: 14. CDR3 bases: TGTGCCAGCAGCTTAGAAGGACTAGCAGGAAAGGAAGGGACCCAGTACTTC. Protein product: CASSLEGLAGKEGTQYF.

J is TRBJ2-7 and V is TRBV28; weak D call: TRBD2 (5 bases). This CDR3 has 15 amino acids. The ends were cut back, 2 bases at V and 1 base at J, with 12 bases in the middle. Germline CDR1 MDHEN, CDR2 SYDVKM. Written as DNA, the CDR3 is TGTGCCAGCAGTTTAGGAGAGGGTGTTTCCTACGAGCAGTACTTC. Translated, it gives CASSLGEGVSYEQYF.

CDR3 loop: CASSLKGNGYTF. For the CDR3, the DNA is TGCGCCAGCAGCTTGAAGGGGAATGGCTACACCTTC. This sequence joins TRBV5-1 and TRBJ1-2; D possibly corresponds to TRBD1 (5 bases). CDR1 is SGHRS, CDR2 YFSETQ, per germline. The CDR3 spans 12 residues. V lost 1 base to trimming and J lost 6 bases, with 7 bases between them.

This clone was recorded once. The rearrangement uses TRBV29-1 and TRBJ1-1; 9 bases are a match to TRBD1. Per germline, CDR1 SQVTM and CDR2 ANQGSEA. With V trimmed by 8 bases and J by 6 bases, 7 bases remained unmatched. This CDR3 has 12 amino acids. CDR3 residues: CSSGQGLAEAFF. The CDR3 DNA reads TGCAGCTCCGGACAGGGGTTGGCTGAAGCTTTCTTT.

This chain uses TRBV9 with TRBJ1-4; D is possibly TRBD1 (6 bases). Germline CDR1 SGDLS, CDR2 YYNGEE. This CDR3 has 16 amino acids. V was trimmed by 4 bases and J by 1 base, leaving 14 bases between them. The CDR3 nucleotides read TGTGCCAGCAGCCCTCAGGGGATGGGAACTAATGAAAAACTGTTTTTT. Protein sequence: CASSPQGMGTNEKLFF.

The genes are TRBV7-9 and TRBJ1-4; 9 bases agree with TRBD1. The trim removed 10 bases at V and 6 bases at J, leaving 12 bases unmatched. This CDR3 is 15 amino acids long. Looked up from germline, CDR1 is SEHNR and CDR2 is FQNEAQ (reference sequence). Here the CDR3 DNA reads TGTGCCACCACAGGGGACCGGGACAGGGATGAAAAACTGTTTTTT. Translating it yields CATTGDRDRDEKLFF.

This clone was seen a few times. The rearrangement uses TRBV27 and TRBJ2-1, with a tentative D call TRBD2 (5 bases). V was clipped by 6 bases and J by 2 bases, with 14 bases between them. Germline-derived CDR1 and CDR2 are MNHEY and SMNVEV (reference sequence). The CDR3 runs to 15 residues. CDR3 DNA sequence: TGTGCCAGCAGACCCGGACTCCTCACCTACAATGAGCAGTTCTTC. It codes for CASRPGLLTYNEQFF.

This clone was seen a single time. The chain links TRBV30 to TRBJ1-6; 10 bases agree with TRBD1. The CDR3 is 14 amino acids. Germline V gene lookup returns CDR1 GTSNPN and CDR2 SVGIG (reference sequence). V was clipped by 1 base and J by 10 bases; unmatched bases: 4. Here the CDR3 reads CAWSGGDRGSPLHF. The DNA of the CDR3 is TGTGCCTGGAGTGGGGGGGACAGGGGCTCACCCCTCCACTTT. The full variable domain, rest sourced from reference TRBV30 and TRBJ1-6, is SQTIHQWPATLVQPVGSPLSLECTVEGTSNPNLYWYRQAAGRGLQLLFYSVGIGQISSEVPQNLSASRPQDRQFILSSKKLLLSDSGFYLCAWSGGDRGSPLHFGNGTRLTVT.

The chain employs TRBV9 and TRBJ2-1; D might be TRBD1 (6 bases). Germline V gene sequence: CDR1 SGDLS, CDR2 YYNGEE. The CDR3 sequence is 15 residues long. Trimming took 0 bases from V and 8 from J, leaving 15 bases between them. The CDR3 loop reads CASSVEGGSGYEQFF. The CDR3 DNA sequence: TGTGCCAGCAGCGTAGAAGGGGGTAGTGGGTATGAGCAGTTCTTC.

This chain connects TRBV13 to TRBJ1-2; possibly TRBD1 for D (5 bases). Germline-derived CDR1 and CDR2 are PRHDT and FYEKMQ (reference sequence). This CDR3 is 14 amino acids long. Between the trimmed V and J ends, which lost 2 bases and 3 bases, there was a span of 10 bases. CDR3 in amino acids: CASSLRAGDYGYTF. CDR3 bases: TGTGCCAGCAGCTTAAGGGCGGGGGACTATGGCTACACCTTC.

The chain carries TRBV5-8 and TRBJ1-4; 10 bases map to TRBD1. The junction had 7 bases not matched to a gene; V was cut back by 4 bases and J by 10 bases. This CDR3 has 14 amino acids. CDR1 and CDR2 from the germline V gene are SGHTS and YDEGEE. CDR3 nucleotides: TGTGCCAGCAGCGACCGGGACAGGGGTGGAAAACTGTTTTTT. Amino acid sequence: CASSDRDRGGKLFF.

The J gene is TRBJ1-2, the V gene TRBV20-1; the D is unclear. CDR3 length equals 8 residues. Germline V gives CDR1 DFQATT, CDR2 SNEGSKA (reference sequence). CDR3 in amino acids: CRGGGYTF. The CDR3 nucleotides are TGCAGAGGAGGCGGCTACACCTTC.

The chain employs TRBV28 and TRBJ2-7; 8 bases match TRBD2. Losses at the gene ends were 8 bases for V and 2 bases for J; bases not matched to a gene: 5. Germline loops: CDR1 MDHEN, CDR2 SYDVKM. This CDR3 contains 13 residues. The CDR3 here is CASGSGGAYEQYF. In DNA, the CDR3 is TGTGCCAGCGGGTCCGGGGGGGCCTACGAGCAGTACTTC.

The gene calls are TRBV9 and TRBJ2-3; D gene ambiguous. Germline CDR1 reads SGDLS; CDR2 reads YYNGEE. CDR3 length: 13 amino acids. V dropped 0 bases and J dropped 4 bases, with 6 bases sitting between them. CDR3 nucleotide sequence: TGTGCCAGCAGCGTAGCTCCGGCAGATACGCAGTATTTT. This encodes CASSVAPADTQYF.

The V call is TRBV9, the J call TRBJ2-1, with 7 bases identical to TRBD2. Losses at the gene ends were 0 bases for V and 4 bases for J; bases not matched to a gene: 16. Per the germline V gene, CDR1 is SGDLS and CDR2 is YYNGEE. The CDR3 sequence is 19 residues long. The CDR3 loop is CASSVGAGGVGGRYNEQFF. CDR3 in DNA: TGTGCCAGCAGCGTAGGAGCAGGTGGAGTTGGCGGGAGATACAATGAGCAGTTCTTC.

As regards this clone: Other DNA sequences in this specimen translate into the identical CDR3. The CDR3 nucleotides read TGTGCCAGCAGCGTAGCCAGCGGGTCCTACGAGCAGTACTTC. This translates into CASSVASGSYEQYF. The J gene is TRBJ2-7, the V gene TRBV9; TRBD2 is a possible D gene (6 bases). Deletions cut 0 bases from V and 1 base from J, with 8 bases between. The CDR3 is made up of 14 amino acids. Germline CDR1 and CDR2: SGDLS and YYNGEE. Variable domain in full (rest from reference TRBV9 and TRBJ2-7): DSGVTQTPKHLITATGQRVTLRCSPRSGDLSVYWYQQSLDQGLQFLIQYYNGEERAKGNILERFSAQQFPDLHSELNLSSLELGDSALYFCASSVASGSYEQYFGPGTRLTVT.

This chain uses TRBV13 with TRBJ1-1; 9 nucleotides align to TRBD1. Per the germline V gene, CDR1 is PRHDT and CDR2 is FYEKMQ (reference sequence). V gave up 0 bases and J gave up 7 bases; unmatched junction bases: 3. The CDR3 extends over 14 amino acids. The CDR3, as DNA: TGTGCCAGCAGCTTAGGTTGGACAGGGGTTGAAGCTTTCTTT. It yields the protein CASSLGWTGVEAFF.

The chain recombines TRBV19 with TRBJ1-5; TRBD1 matches 11 bases. After removal of 5 bases from V and 6 bases from J, the junction contained 12 bases not matched to a gene. Per germline, CDR1 LNHDA and CDR2 SQIVND (reference sequence). This CDR3 has 17 residues. The CDR3 here is CASSSGQGAFGGQPQHF. The DNA for the CDR3 is TGTGCCAGTAGTTCCGGACAGGGGGCTTTCGGTGGTCAGCCCCAGCATTTT.